These 9 T cell receptor beta chains were sequenced from one sample in a study of molecular identifiers for immune sequencing clone quantification. TCRdb re-derived calls from the PCR reads in MiXCR, one entry per CDR3 protein. In the table there are hundreds of thousands of distinct CDR3 sequences, less than 30% of which are singletons. Material for sequencing was naive CD8+ T cells from blood, with Jurkat cell RNA spiked in. This sample's subset: FACS-sorted CD8+CD4-CCR7+CD45RA+ naive T cells. The receptors were gathered from a human donor in good health. Some libraries in this study had Jurkat cell RNA spiked in.

Regarding this clonotype: This may be a read error, as it is one base from a much larger clone. The rearrangement links TRBV20-1 to TRBJ2-5; 8 bases agree with TRBD1. CDR3 length: 14 amino acids. Germline V CDR1 and CDR2: DFQATT, SNEGSKA (reference sequence). DNA of the CDR3: TGCGGTGCAGAGGACAGGGATGTTTTGGAGACCCAGTACTTC. Residues: CGAEDRDVLETQYF.

V and J are TRBV10-1 and TRBJ2-7; tentatively, D is TRBD2 (6 bases). CDR1 WNHNN and CDR2 SYGVQD come from the germline V gene (reference sequence). CDR3 size: 15 residues. Trimming took off 6 bases at V and 2 bases at J, with 17 bases between the two ends. This CDR3 reads CASRRDDGTPYEQYF. The CDR3 nucleotides are TGCGCCAGCAGGCGGGACGATGGAACGCCCTACGAGCAGTACTTC.

There are a few counts of this clonotype. The CDR3 region is CSVGQGLNSPLHF. The CDR3 nucleotides are TGCAGCGTCGGGCAGGGGCTTAATTCACCCCTCCACTTT. The chain links TRBV29-1 to TRBJ1-6; possibly TRBD1 for D (6 bases). The CDR3 has 13 residues. CDR1 and CDR2 (germline): SQVTM, ANQGSEA. V shed 6 bases and J shed 6 bases, with 12 bases lying between them.

A note on this clonotype: A much bigger clone sits one base away, suggesting this may be a read error. V gene TRBV7-2 combines with J gene TRBJ2-5; D unclear. This CDR3 is built from 16 residues. Looked up from germline, CDR1 is SGHTA and CDR2 is FQGNSA. Here the CDR3 DNA reads TGTGCCAGCAGCTCCCTGGAAGGGTTGGTAGGAGAGACCCGGTACTTC. This translates into CASSSLEGLVGETRYF.

V gene TRBV3-1 combines with J gene TRBJ2-7, with D uncertain. This CDR3 has 17 residues. Germline V lookup: CDR1 LGHDT, CDR2 YNNKEL (reference sequence). V shed 0 bases and J shed 6 bases, with 21 bases lying between them. The CDR3 spells CASSQDEHRPPGSEQYF. CDR3 DNA sequence: TGTGCCAGCAGCCAAGATGAACATCGACCCCCGGGCTCCGAGCAGTACTTC.

The genes are TRBV9 and TRBJ1-1, with 10 nucleotides matching TRBD1. Trimming removed 0 bases from V and 5 bases from J; junction bases left unmatched: 7. CDR3 size: 16 residues. Germline V CDR1 and CDR2: SGDLS, YYNGEE. The DNA for the CDR3 is TGTGCCAGCAGCGTAGGGGACAGGGGTTGGGGGACTGAAGCTTTCTTT. Its protein is CASSVGDRGWGTEAFF. The entire variable domain, with the rest obtained from reference TRBV9 and TRBJ1-1, is as follows: DSGVTQTPKHLITATGQRVTLRCSPRSGDLSVYWYQQSLDQGLQFLIQYYNGEERAKGNILERFSAQQFPDLHSELNLSSLELGDSALYFCASSVGDRGWGTEAFFGQGTRLTVV.

This clonotype has a single count. This may be a read error, as it is one base from a much larger clone. The chain joins TRBV6-5 to TRBJ2-3, with TRBD2 identical over 7 bases. The CDR3 totals 15 residues. Germline values: CDR1 MNHEY, CDR2 SVGAGI. The CDR3 nucleotides read TGTGCCAGCAGCCCCCGGGGGGTATATCAAGATATGCAGTATTTT. Its protein is CASSPRGVYQDMQYF.

This clonotype was detected many times. This chain links TRBV6-5 with TRBJ2-3; 8 nucleotides align to TRBD2. V shed 6 bases and J 3 bases; nucleotides not matched to a gene: 14. The V gene's germline CDR1 is MNHEY and CDR2 SVGAGI. This CDR3 is built from 17 residues. The CDR3 coding sequence is TGTGCCAGCAGCCAAACCTCCCCGGGGGGGTTTACAGATACGCAGTATTTT. Amino acid sequence: CASSQTSPGGFTDTQYF.

This clonotype showed up just a few times. The chain employs TRBV27 and TRBJ2-7, with D possibly being TRBD2 (6 bases). There are 14 residues in the CDR3. CDR1 is MNHEY, CDR2 SMNVEV, per germline (reference sequence). V was shortened by 4 bases and J by 5 bases, with 15 bases between the two germline ends. The CDR3 loop is CASSWWGTGNEQYF. The DNA of the CDR3 is TGTGCCAGCAGTTGGTGGGGGACTGGGAACGAGCAGTACTTC.